Presented here are 16 T cell receptor beta chains from one specimen sequenced in a study of T cells in Graves' hyperthyroidism and ophthalmopathy. RNA transcripts provided the source from which TCR beta CDR3 regions were amplified. The TCR CDR3 was amplified in a first-round RT-PCR using the HTBI primer set. Each CDR3 protein gets one entry after TCRdb re-called the multiplex PCR reads with MiXCR. The sample gives fewer than 900,000 distinct CDR3 sequences, 16% of which show up once; approximately 8.4% is in the top ten. Sequenced input: blood. The receptors were sampled from a man aged 18 to 29 with Graves' hyperthyroidism.

The CDR3: CASSSTPRDRSYNEQFF. DNA of the CDR3: TGTGCCAGCAGCTCGACCCCCCGGGACCGATCCTACAATGAGCAGTTCTTC. V gene TRBV11-2 combines with J gene TRBJ2-1; D may be TRBD1 or TRBD2 (5 bases each). V was clipped by 4 bases and J by 1 base, with 17 bases between them. This CDR3 is 17 amino acids long. Germline V gives CDR1 SGHAT, CDR2 FQNNGV.

There are many counts of this clonotype. The chain carries TRBV30 and TRBJ2-3, with TRBD1 identical over 7 bases. With 7 bases clipped from V and 3 bases from J, the junction kept 7 bases outside the gene matches. Germline V CDR1 and CDR2: GTSNPN, SVGIG (reference sequence). The length of the CDR3 is 13 residues. DNA for the CDR3: TGTGCCTATGAGGGGGCTTGGACAGATACGCAGTATTTT. Translation: CAYEGAWTDTQYF.

A note on this clonotype: One junction end disagrees with the germline gene, perhaps due to a read error. CDR3 nucleotides: TGTGCCACCAGTGATTTTCGGGGGGACAGCCCGGGAGGGTTGGACACAGATACGCGGTATTTT. This encodes CATSDFRGDSPGGLDTDTRYF. The chain is built from TRBV24-1 and TRBJ2-3; possible D gene TRBD2, 8 bases. Germline assignment: CDR1 KGHDR and CDR2 SFDVKD. The CDR3 is 21 amino acids.

This sequence joins TRBV20-1 and TRBJ1-4, with D perhaps TRBD1 (6 bases). Germline CDR1 DFQATT, CDR2 SNEGSKA (reference sequence). The germline V and J ends were trimmed by 0 bases and 6 bases, with 14 bases remaining between them. The CDR3 totals 15 residues. The CDR3: CSARELGGADEKLFF. The CDR3 nucleotides are TGCAGTGCTAGAGAGTTGGGGGGCGCGGATGAAAAACTGTTTTTT.

This clonotype was found many times. This sequence joins TRBV20-1 and TRBJ2-3; D gene unclear. CDR1 is DFQATT, CDR2 SNEGSKA, per germline (reference sequence). This CDR3 has 11 residues. With 5 bases removed from V and 5 bases from J, the gap between germline ends came to 8 bases. The CDR3 sequence is CSAPRQDTQYF. CDR3 in DNA: TGCAGTGCTCCACGACAAGATACGCAGTATTTT.

The rearrangement joins TRBV6-1 to TRBJ1-4; no definite D call. CDR3 length: 13 amino acids. Trimming pared 8 bases from V and 6 bases from J, leaving 13 bases between. Germline CDR1 and CDR2: MNHNS and SASEGT. The CDR3 reads CASSWAGDEKLFF. The CDR3 coding sequence is TGTGCCAGCTCCTGGGCCGGGGATGAAAAACTGTTTTTT.

The CDR3 here is CSAPPTGNQPQHF. The CDR3 bases are TGCAGTGCTCCTCCCACGGGCAATCAGCCCCAGCATTTT. The chain recombines TRBV20-1 with TRBJ1-5; no firm D call. Per the germline V gene, CDR1 is DFQATT and CDR2 is SNEGSKA (reference sequence). The ends were cut back, 5 bases at V and 2 bases at J, with 10 bases in the middle. The CDR3 has 13 residues.

This clonotype was picked up a small number of times. The gene calls are TRBV5-1 and TRBJ2-7; unclear D gene. The CDR3 extends over 12 amino acids. Between the trimmed V and J ends, which lost 1 base and 7 bases, there was a span of 9 bases. Per the germline V gene, CDR1 is SGHRS and CDR2 is YFSETQ. CDR3 protein: CASSLTIGEQYF. CDR3 nucleotides: TGCGCCAGCAGCTTGACCATCGGTGAGCAGTACTTC.

This clonotype was detected many times. The rearrangement uses TRBV28 and TRBJ2-1, with 8 bases fitting TRBD2. V lost 5 bases and J lost 4; bases outside the gene matches: 7. The CDR3 is 15 amino acids. CDR1 MDHEN and CDR2 SYDVKM come from the germline V gene. The CDR3 DNA follows: TGTGCCAGCAGTGACACTAGCGGAGGGTACAATGAGCAGTTCTTC. It yields the protein CASSDTSGGYNEQFF.

This clonotype was observed at least ten times. This rearrangement joins TRBV28 to TRBJ1-2; the D is unclear. The germline V gene has CDR1 MDHEN and CDR2 SYDVKM. V dropped 7 bases and J dropped 4 bases, with 10 bases sitting between them. The CDR3 has 12 amino acids. CDR3 protein: CASTYDRYGYTF. The CDR3 DNA reads TGTGCCAGCACCTACGACCGCTATGGCTACACCTTC.

This clonotype was counted only a few times. The chain employs TRBV6-2 or TRBV6-3 and TRBJ1-1; no reliable D call. The CDR3 covers 14 residues. Trimming cost V 0 bases and J 4 bases, with 9 bases left between them. Germline V gene lookup returns CDR1 MNHEY and CDR2 SVGEGT. CDR3 nucleotide sequence: TGTGCCAGCAGTTACTCGTATGATATCACTGAAGCTTTCTTT. Its protein product is CASSYSYDITEAFF.

The chain combines TRBV5-1 with TRBJ1-6, with 7 nucleotides matching TRBD1. V trimming: 4 bases; J trimming: 5 bases; junction bases outside the gene matches: 6. This CDR3 has 15 amino acids. The germline V gene has CDR1 SGHRS and CDR2 YFSETQ. For the CDR3, the DNA is TGCGCCAGCAGCGTACAGGGGCACAATAATTCACCCCTCCACTTT. Translating gives CASSVQGHNNSPLHF. The full variable domain, rest sourced from reference TRBV5-1 and TRBJ1-6, is KAGVTQTPRYLIKTRGQQVTLSCSPISGHRSVSWYQQTPGQGLQFLFEYFSETQRNKGNFPGRFSGRQFSNSRSEMNVSTLELGDSALYLCASSVQGHNNSPLHFGNGTRLTVT.

This sequence joins TRBV27 and TRBJ2-7; 11 bases match TRBD2. V was pared by 5 bases and J by 3 bases, with 6 bases of the junction left unmatched. Germline V lookup: CDR1 MNHEY, CDR2 SMNVEV (reference sequence). This CDR3 contains 15 residues. In DNA, the CDR3 is TGTGCCAGCAGTAACACCGGGACTAGCGGCTACGAGCAGTACTTC. It is translated as CASSNTGTSGYEQYF.

This clonotype has more than one count but fewer than ten. V gene TRBV20-1 combines with J gene TRBJ2-2; TRBD2 aligns across 9 bases. There are 14 residues in the CDR3. CDR1 DFQATT and CDR2 SNEGSKA come from the germline V gene (reference sequence). V dropped 0 bases and J dropped 8; count of bases not matched to a gene: 4. The CDR3 loop reads CSARDPSGIGELFF. As DNA, the CDR3 is TGCAGTGCTAGAGATCCTAGCGGGATAGGGGAGCTGTTTTTT.

This clonotype was seen only a few times. The chain has TRBV9 and TRBJ2-1; D tentatively fits TRBD1 or TRBD2 (5 bases each). The CDR3 has 17 amino acids. In germline, CDR1 is SGDLS, CDR2 YYNGEE. Trimming stripped 0 bases from V and 5 bases from J, with 18 bases between. The CDR3 DNA is TGTGCCAGCAGCGTAGAAGGGAACGGGGCCAGTCACAATGAGCAGTTCTTC. It translates to CASSVEGNGASHNEQFF.

The table lists this clonotype with many counts. This sequence joins TRBV12-3 or TRBV12-4 and TRBJ2-7; 9 nucleotides agree with TRBD1. This CDR3 is built from 15 residues. The V and J ends lost 4 bases and 7 bases, in that order; junction bases with no gene match: 11. CDR3 region: CASSSDRDRVIEQYF. The CDR3 nucleotides read TGTGCCAGCAGTTCGGACCGGGACAGGGTAATTGAGCAGTACTTC.